This section outlines one T cell receptor (beta chain) sequence together with its context. This specimen comes from a study of blood T cell repertoires in COVID-19. Profiled with immunoSEQ multiplex PCR; TCRdb holds only in-frame clones, not every one. The sample has roughly 300,000 clones, around 87% seen once; the top ten hold around 1.5%. The specimen sequenced was peripheral blood. The sequence derives from a middle-aged woman who had recovered from COVID-19.

CDR3 sequence: CASSERPQGRDYGYTF. CDR3 DNA: TGTGCCAGCAGTGAACGTCCCCAGGGAAGAGACTATGGCTACACCTTC. The V call is TRBV6-1, the J call TRBJ1-2; D possibly corresponds to TRBD1 (5 bases). Germline V gene data show CDR1 as MNHNS and CDR2 as SASEGT. Trimming took 2 bases from V and 3 from J, leaving 16 bases between them. This CDR3 has 16 amino acids.